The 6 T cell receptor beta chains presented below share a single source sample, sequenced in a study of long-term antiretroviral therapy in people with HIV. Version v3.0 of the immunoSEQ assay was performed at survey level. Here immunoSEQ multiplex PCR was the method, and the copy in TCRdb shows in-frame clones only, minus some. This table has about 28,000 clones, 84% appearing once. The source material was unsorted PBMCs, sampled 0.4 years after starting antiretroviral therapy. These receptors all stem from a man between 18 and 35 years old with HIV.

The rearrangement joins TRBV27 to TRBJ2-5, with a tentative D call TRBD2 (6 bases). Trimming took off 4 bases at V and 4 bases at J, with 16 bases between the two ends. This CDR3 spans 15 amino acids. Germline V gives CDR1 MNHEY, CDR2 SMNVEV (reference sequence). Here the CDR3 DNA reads TGTGCCAGCAGTTCCGCTGGGAGGAGTGGAGAGACCCAGTACTTC. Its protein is CASSSAGRSGETQYF.

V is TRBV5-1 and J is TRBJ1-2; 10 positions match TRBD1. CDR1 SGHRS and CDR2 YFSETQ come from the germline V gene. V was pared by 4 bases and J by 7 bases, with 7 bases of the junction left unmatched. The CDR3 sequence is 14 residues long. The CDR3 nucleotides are TGCGCCAGCAGCGCTGGGACAGGGGTTGGTGGCTACACCTTC. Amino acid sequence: CASSAGTGVGGYTF.

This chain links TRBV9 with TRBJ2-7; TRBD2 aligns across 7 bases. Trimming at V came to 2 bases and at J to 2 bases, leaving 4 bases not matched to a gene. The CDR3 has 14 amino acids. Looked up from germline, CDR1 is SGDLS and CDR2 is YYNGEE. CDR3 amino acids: CASSVAAGPYEQYF. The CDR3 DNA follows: TGTGCCAGCAGCGTTGCAGCGGGGCCCTACGAGCAGTACTTC. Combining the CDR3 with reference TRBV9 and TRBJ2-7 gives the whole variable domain DSGVTQTPKHLITATGQRVTLRCSPRSGDLSVYWYQQSLDQGLQFLIQYYNGEERAKGNILERFSAQQFPDLHSELNLSSLELGDSALYFCASSVAAGPYEQYFGPGTRLTVT.

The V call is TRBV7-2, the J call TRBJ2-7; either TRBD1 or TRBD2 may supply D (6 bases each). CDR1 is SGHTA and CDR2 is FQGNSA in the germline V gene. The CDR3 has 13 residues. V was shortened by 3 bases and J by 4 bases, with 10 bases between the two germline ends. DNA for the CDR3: TGTGCCAGCAGCTTCGGAGGGGGATACGAGCAGTACTTC. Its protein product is CASSFGGGYEQYF. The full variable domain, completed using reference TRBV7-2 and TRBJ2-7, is GAGVSQSPSNKVTEKGKDVELRCDPISGHTALYWYRQSLGQGLEFLIYFQGNSAPDKSGLPSDRFSAERTGGSVSTLTIQRTQQEDSAVYLCASSFGGGYEQYFGPGTRLTVT.

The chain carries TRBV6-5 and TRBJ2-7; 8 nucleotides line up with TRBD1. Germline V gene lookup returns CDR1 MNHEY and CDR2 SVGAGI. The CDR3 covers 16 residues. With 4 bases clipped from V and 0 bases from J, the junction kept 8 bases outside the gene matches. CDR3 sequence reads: CASSSLQGESSYEQYF. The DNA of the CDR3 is TGTGCCAGCAGTTCCCTACAGGGGGAGAGCTCCTACGAGCAGTACTTC.

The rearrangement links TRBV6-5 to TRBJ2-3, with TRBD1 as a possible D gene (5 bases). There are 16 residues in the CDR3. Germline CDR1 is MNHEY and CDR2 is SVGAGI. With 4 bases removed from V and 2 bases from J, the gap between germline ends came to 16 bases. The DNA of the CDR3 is TGTGCCAGCAGTTGGACAACACCCTATCCCACAGATACGCAGTATTTT. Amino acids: CASSWTTPYPTDTQYF.